These 10 T cell receptor beta chains came from one sample sequenced in a study of Ad26.COV2.S vaccination and SARS-CoV-2 variants. Assay used: immunoSEQ multiplex PCR; TCRdb lists only in-frame clones, some missing. The sample carries some 45,000 clones, around 83% recorded once. The source material was peripheral blood, sampled after recovery from COVID-19. These receptors were obtained from a human donor who had recovered from COVID-19.

The chain recombines TRBV6-5 with TRBJ1-1, with a possible D match to TRBD1 (6 bases). Per germline, CDR1 MNHEY and CDR2 SVGAGI. This CDR3 is built from 14 residues. The V end was cut by 6 bases, the J end by 4 bases, with 15 bases between. CDR3 bases: TGTGCCAGCAGCAATCAACAGGGCGTCACTGAAGCTTTCTTT. Encoded protein: CASSNQQGVTEAFF.

V is TRBV7-3 and J is TRBJ2-1; possible D gene TRBD1, 6 bases. Trimming removed 0 bases at V and 4 bases at J, with 10 bases between. Germline V lookup: CDR1 SGHTA, CDR2 FQGTGA. The CDR3 has 15 amino acids. The CDR3 loop is CASSLTGTTYNEQFF. CDR3 nucleotides: TGTGCCAGCAGCTTAACCGGGACAACTTACAATGAGCAGTTCTTC. Complete variable domain (other parts from reference TRBV7-3 and TRBJ2-1): GAGVSQTPSNKVTEKGKYVELRCDPISGHTALYWYRQSLGQGPEFLIYFQGTGAADDSGLPNDRFFAVRPEGSVSTLKIQRTERGDSAVYLCASSLTGTTYNEQFFGPGTRLTVL.

This sequence joins TRBV11-2 and TRBJ2-5, with D tentatively TRBD1 (6 bases). Germline values: CDR1 SGHAT, CDR2 FQNNGV. This CDR3 spans 14 amino acids. V lost 1 base and J lost 5, with 11 bases in between. CDR3 residues: CASSLGTAMETQYF. The DNA for the CDR3 is TGTGCCAGCAGCTTAGGGACAGCAATGGAGACCCAGTACTTC.

About this clone itself: Mismatch with germline at one junction end may stem from a read error. This chain connects TRBV5-5 to TRBJ1-5; perhaps TRBD1 as D (5 bases). CDR3 length: 13 amino acids. Germline CDR1 is SGHKS and CDR2 is YYEKEE (reference sequence). The DNA of the CDR3 is TGTGCCAGCAGCCTTGGGACCGCCGGGGTAATGAATTTT. Translation gives CASSLGTAGVMNF.

The rearrangement links TRBV19 to TRBJ1-1, with D perhaps matching TRBD1 (5 bases). Germline V lookup: CDR1 LNHDA, CDR2 SQIVND (reference sequence). This CDR3 has 17 residues. Trimming stripped 6 bases from V and 5 bases from J, with 25 bases between. The CDR3 reads CASSLLRAAGEETEAFF. CDR3 nucleotide sequence: TGTGCCAGTAGCCTTCTGAGGGCGGCGGGGGAGGAAACTGAAGCTTTCTTT.

The chain is built from TRBV7-2 and TRBJ1-2; TRBD1 is a possible D gene (5 bases). The CDR3 is 14 amino acids. V lost 6 bases and J lost 7, with 18 bases in between. Germline V gives CDR1 SGHTA, CDR2 FQGNSA. The CDR3 is CASSPRTDQGGYTF. CDR3 bases: TGTGCCAGCAGTCCCCGGACTGACCAGGGTGGCTACACCTTC. The variable domain in full, with the rest retrieved from reference TRBV7-2 and TRBJ1-2, is GAGVSQSPSNKVTEKGKDVELRCDPISGHTALYWYRQSLGQGLEFLIYFQGNSAPDKSGLPSDRFSAERTGGSVSTLTIQRTQQEDSAVYLCASSPRTDQGGYTFGSGTRLTVV.

The rearrangement uses TRBV29-1 and TRBJ2-5; the D is unclear. The CDR3 has 11 amino acids. V lost 8 bases to trimming and J lost 0 bases, with 7 bases between them. Germline V lookup: CDR1 SQVTM, CDR2 ANQGSEA. The chain's CDR3 is CSSGHQETQYF. The CDR3 DNA follows: TGCAGCTCAGGCCACCAAGAGACCCAGTACTTC.

This sequence joins TRBV15 and TRBJ2-2; D is undetermined. This CDR3 spans 17 amino acids. In germline, CDR1 is LNHNV, CDR2 YYDKDF (reference sequence). V lost 0 bases to trimming and J lost 6 bases, with 17 bases between them. CDR3 DNA: TGTGCCACCAGCAGAGATTCGATGAACAATCGGGCCGGGGAGCTGTTTTTT. This translates into CATSRDSMNNRAGELFF.

The genes are TRBV2 and TRBJ1-3; no clear D. This CDR3 has 15 residues. Trimming shortened V by 6 bases and J by 0 bases, and 12 bases separated the two germline ends. Per germline, CDR1 SNHLY and CDR2 FYNNEI. CDR3 sequence: CASRQQTSSGNTIYF. For the CDR3, the DNA is TGTGCCAGCAGGCAACAGACGAGCTCTGGAAACACCATATATTTT.

This sequence joins TRBV3-1 (or the pseudogene TRBV3-2) and TRBJ2-1; 10 positions agree with TRBD2. The CDR3 length is 15 residues. With 1 base clipped from V and 7 bases from J, the junction kept 4 bases outside the gene matches. Germline CDR1 LGHDT, CDR2 YNNKEL (reference sequence). The CDR3 DNA reads as TGTGCCAGCAGCCAAGGGAGCGGGAGGGGGAATGAGCAGTTCTTC. Translating it yields CASSQGSGRGNEQFF.